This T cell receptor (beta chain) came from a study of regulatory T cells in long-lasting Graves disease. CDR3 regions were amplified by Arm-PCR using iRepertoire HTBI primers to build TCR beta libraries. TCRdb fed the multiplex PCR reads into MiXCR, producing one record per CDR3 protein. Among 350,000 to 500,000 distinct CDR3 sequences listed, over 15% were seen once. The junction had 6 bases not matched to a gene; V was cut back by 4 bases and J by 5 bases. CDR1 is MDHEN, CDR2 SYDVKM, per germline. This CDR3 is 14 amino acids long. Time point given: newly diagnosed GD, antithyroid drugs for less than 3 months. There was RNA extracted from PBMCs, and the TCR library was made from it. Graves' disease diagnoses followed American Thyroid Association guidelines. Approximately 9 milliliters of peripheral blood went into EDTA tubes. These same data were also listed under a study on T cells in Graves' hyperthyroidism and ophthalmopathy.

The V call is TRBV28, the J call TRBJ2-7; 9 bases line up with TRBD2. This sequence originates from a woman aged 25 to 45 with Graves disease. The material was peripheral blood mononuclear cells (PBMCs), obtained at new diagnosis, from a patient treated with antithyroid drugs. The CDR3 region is CASSWGGRADEQYF. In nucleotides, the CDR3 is TGTGCCAGCAGTTGGGGCGGGAGGGCGGACGAGCAGTACTTC.